This T cell receptor beta chain was documented in a study of blood T cell repertoires in COVID-19. About the research overall: Donors in the United States, Italy and Spain gave samples during acute or convalescent COVID-19.

Sequencing used immunoSEQ multiplex PCR; TCRdb keeps in-frame clones, though not all of them. The sample gives about 200,000 clones, 75% to 85% of which show up once; 8.2% is in the top ten. Looked up from germline, CDR1 is MDHEN and CDR2 is SYDVKM. V lost 4 bases and J lost 6; bases outside the gene matches: 4. This CDR3 has 14 amino acids. This clone was observed a single time. Sequences were obtained from peripheral blood. The chain joins TRBV28 to TRBJ1-4; 8 nucleotides agree with TRBD1. This TCR was sampled from a woman aged 80 or over with COVID-19, enrolled during active disease. The CDR3 protein is CASSYAGGDEKLFF. The CDR3 DNA is TGTGCCAGCAGTTACGCAGGGGGCGATGAAAAACTGTTTTTT.